This note documents a single T cell receptor beta chain sequence. Its specificity is unknown. CDR1 is MGHDK and CDR2 is SYGVNS in the germline V gene. This CDR3 has 12 residues. The ends were cut back, 1 base at V and 6 bases at J, with 7 bases in the middle. RNA was extracted and reverse transcribed into cDNA as the sequencing template. Some clones are missing from TCRdb's copy, which holds only in-frame ones; the method was immunoSEQ multiplex PCR. The sample shows under 150,000 clones, around 60% of them seen only once. The data derive from a study of CD8+ T cells in alopecia areata. Overall study context: Twice a day, 5 to 10 mg of oral tofacitinib was administered to treated patients. Scoring of severity for treated patients was based on percentage of affected scalp area.

Treatment in this sample: oral pan-JAK inhibitor, 5-10 mg twice daily. General observations from the study: Throughout tofacitinib, many expanded lesional clones continued to persist in scalp and blood. Tofacitinib produced a significant decrease in scalp clonality and in expanded CD8+ clones among the top 100.

The sequence was obtained from a human donor with alopecia areata. The sample consisted of CD4+ T cells sorted from blood, taken at week 4, from a patient treated with tofacitinib. The chain joins TRBV25-1 to TRBJ2-7, with D perhaps TRBD2 (6 bases). As DNA, the CDR3 is TGTGCCAGCAGTGAATGGGGAGGCGAGCAGTACTTC. It specifies CASSEWGGEQYF.